The T cell receptor (beta chain) under discussion was sequenced for a study of blood T cell repertoires in COVID-19. Overall study: The United States, Italy and Spain supplied acute and convalescent COVID-19 samples.

V shed 5 bases and J 2 bases; nucleotides not matched to a gene: 9. CDR3 length equals 16 residues. Germline V CDR1 and CDR2: MNHEY, SMNVEV (reference sequence). The protocol was immunoSEQ multiplex PCR, while the TCRdb copy is restricted to in-frame clones and leaves out a portion. The sample holds about 200,000 clones, around 75% seen once. The sequence derives from a human donor in a cohort sampled during active COVID-19. The sample comprised peripheral blood. The V and J genes are TRBV27 and TRBJ2-5, with 9 nucleotides matching TRBD2. The CDR3 spells CASSDEASGAQETQYF. CDR3 nucleotide sequence: TGTGCCAGCAGTGATGAGGCTAGCGGGGCTCAAGAGACCCAGTACTTC.